This TCR beta chain comes out of a study of T cell changes during pregnancy in multiple sclerosis. Per germline, CDR1 SGHAT and CDR2 FQDESV (reference sequence). With 1 base removed from V and 1 base from J, the gap between germline ends came to 11 bases. This CDR3 spans 15 amino acids. Using immunoSEQ multiplex PCR, the repertoire was profiled, and TCRdb retains in-frame clones only, with some absent. Altogether around 100,000 clones are present, around 91% being singletons, with the ten largest covering around 0.84%. The clonotype was recovered from a female donor with multiple sclerosis, enrolled in a pregnancy study. The sample here was peripheral blood, taken after pregnancy. V and J are TRBV11-1 and TRBJ2-7; TRBD2 is a possible D gene (5 bases). The CDR3: CASSLVRERSYEQYF. The CDR3 DNA sequence: TGTGCCAGCAGCTTAGTACGGGAACGGTCCTACGAGCAGTACTTC.